This T cell receptor (beta chain) was found in a study of T cell responses to AZD1222 COVID-19 vaccine. As concerns this clone: Antigen unknown.

Findings of the study overall: The study reported that nearly half of spike-specific TCRs target unmutated variant regions. A rise in Spike-specific TCR breadth and depth followed two AZD1222 doses.

This CDR3 is built from 13 residues. CDR1 is MNHEY, CDR2 SMNVEV, per germline (reference sequence). With 8 bases removed from V and 2 bases from J, the gap between germline ends came to 13 bases. The data were produced by immunoSEQ multiplex PCR, yet TCRdb's version contains in-frame clones alone and is incomplete. The table has around 100,000 clones, 85% seen once; the top ten hold over 3.5%. The rearrangement uses TRBV27 and TRBJ2-7; tentative D call: TRBD1 (6 bases). The material sequenced was peripheral blood, taken 28 days after the second AZD1222 dose. The sequence was collected from an adult who received the AZD1222 COVID-19 vaccine. In DNA, the CDR3 is TGTGCCAGCGGCCTTACAGGGACCTACGAGCAGTACTTC. This encodes CASGLTGTYEQYF.